The source of this T cell receptor (beta chain) is a study of blood T cell repertoires in COVID-19. With 1 base clipped from V and 8 bases from J, the junction kept 11 bases outside the gene matches. Germline values: CDR1 SGHDT, CDR2 YYEEEE. This CDR3 has 16 amino acids. This table comes from immunoSEQ multiplex PCR, and its TCRdb copy is limited to in-frame clones, with some not included. The table has 200,000 to 250,000 clones, just over 85% seen once. The chain employs TRBV5-6 and TRBJ2-2; 7 nucleotides line up with TRBD2. Input material: peripheral blood. This clonotype originated in a man aged 18 to 29 with active or convalescent COVID-19. The CDR3 loop reads CASSLSSGGYWGELFF. DNA of the CDR3: TGTGCCAGCAGCTTGTCTAGCGGAGGATACTGGGGGGAGCTGTTTTTT. Full variable domain (rest looked up from reference TRBV5-6 and TRBJ2-2): DAGVTQSPTHLIKTRGQQVTLRCSPKSGHDTVSWYQQALGQGPQFIFQYYEEEERQRGNFPDRFSGHQFPNYSSELNVNALLLGDSALYLCASSLSSGGYWGELFFGEGSRLTVL.